This is a list of T cell receptor beta chains from one sample in a study of T cell responses to AZD1222 COVID-19 vaccine. Repertoires were generated with immunoSEQ multiplex PCR, while TCRdb's copy carries only in-frame clones and drops some. The table includes 100,000 to 150,000 clones, over 75% detected once. Sequenced material: peripheral blood, taken on day 0 of AZD1222 vaccination. The receptors derive from an adult in good health. The CDR3 runs from the conserved cysteine through the conserved F or W. The D gene is left open where the match is weak. The size entry is marked missing in some rows and otherwise reads once, few, many or a size class.

size,J,D,V,CDR3,DNA
few,TRBJ1-2,TRBD1,TRBV5-1,CASSLQGYGYTF,TGCGCCAGCAGCTTACAGGGGTACGGCTACACCTTC
-,TRBJ2-3,-,TRBV20-1,CSANTGDTQYF,TGCAGTGCGAACACGGGAGATACGCAGTATTTT
-,TRBJ1-4,TRBD1,TRBV3-1/TRBV3-2,CASSQRRSGGLEKLFF,TGTGCCAGCAGCCAACGACGATCAGGGGGCTTAGAAAAACTGTTTTTT
-,TRBJ2-1,-,TRBV7-6,CASSLDGQGRYEQFF,TGTGCCAGCAGCTTAGATGGGCAGGGGAGGTATGAGCAGTTCTTC
-,TRBJ1-2,-,TRBV5-1,CASSMDSTYGYTF,TGCGCCAGCAGCATGGACAGCACCTATGGCTACACCTTC
once,TRBJ1-4,-,TRBV28,CASSFNQGPNEKLFF,TGTGCCAGCAGTTTTAACCAGGGGCCTAATGAAAAACTGTTTTTT
-,TRBJ1-4,-,TRBV4-1,CASSPLGMANEKLFF,TGCGCCAGCAGCCCTCTAGGAATGGCTAATGAAAAACTGTTTTTT
-,TRBJ2-1,TRBD2,TRBV30,CAWSGQRGAGKFF,TGTGCCTGGAGTGGTCAGCGGGGGGCAGGGAAGTTCTTC
-,TRBJ1-2,TRBD1,TRBV7-2,CASSLWDRGRRSYGYTF,TGTGCCAGCAGCTTATGGGACAGGGGGCGCCGAAGCTATGGCTACACCTTC
-,TRBJ1-2,-,TRBV28,CASSFSSNYGYTF,TGTGCCAGCAGTTTTTCCTCTAACTATGGCTACACCTTC
few,TRBJ1-1,-,TRBV9,CASSATGAHTEAFF,TGTGCCAGCAGCGCGACAGGTGCTCACACTGAAGCTTTCTTT
few,TRBJ1-2,-,TRBV2,CASAQSRGVPAGYTF,TGTGCCAGCGCCCAAAGCAGGGGAGTCCCGGCGGGCTACACCTTC
-,TRBJ2-7,-,TRBV7-9,CASSLALPGPSEQYF,TGTGCCAGCAGCTTAGCTCTGCCAGGACCGTCCGAGCAGTACTTC
-,TRBJ1-2,-,TRBV18,CASSPPTLYPNGYTF,TGTGCCAGCTCACCACCGACCCTATACCCGAATGGCTACACCTTC
-,TRBJ1-2,-,TRBV12-3/TRBV12-4,CASSLKNVGGYTF,TGTGCCAGCAGTTTGAAGAATGTTGGTGGCTACACCTTC
-,TRBJ2-2,-,TRBV7-9,CASSSGTPNTGELFF,TGTGCCAGCAGCTCTGGGACACCGAACACCGGGGAGCTGTTTTTT
-,TRBJ2-7,-,TRBV6-5,CASSPNVPSEQYF,TGTGCCAGCAGTCCAAACGTCCCCAGCGAGCAGTACTTC
once,TRBJ1-1,-,TRBV28,CASSLGGVSTEAFF,TGTGCCAGCAGTTTGGGGGGCGTGAGCACTGAAGCTTTCTTT
-,TRBJ2-3,-,TRBV12-5,CASSGDKKTDTQYF,TGTGCTAGCTCGGGGGACAAAAAAACAGATACGCAGTATTTT
few,TRBJ1-1,-,TRBV5-1,CASSLGQVTNTEAFF,TGCGCCAGCAGCTTGGGACAGGTCACGAACACTGAAGCTTTCTTT
-,TRBJ1-5,-,TRBV28,CASSTYFGGQPQHF,TGTGCCAGCAGTACGTACTTCGGGGGTCAGCCCCAGCATTTT
-,TRBJ2-3,-,TRBV5-4,CASSALSGGDLTDTQYF,TGTGCCAGCAGCGCCCTATCAGGCGGGGATCTCACAGATACGCAGTATTTT
-,TRBJ1-1,TRBD1,TRBV7-9,CASSSLSRGLSTEAFF,TGTGCCAGCAGCTCCCTGTCCAGGGGGCTTTCCACTGAAGCTTTCTTT
once,TRBJ1-5,TRBD1,TRBV15,CATSTRTGGQPQHF,TGTGCCACCAGCACCCGGACAGGGGGTCAGCCCCAGCATTTT
-,TRBJ1-4,-,TRBV6-2/TRBV6-3,CASSSPGQIEKLFF,TGTGCCAGCAGTTCCCCGGGACAAATCGAAAAACTGTTTTTT
-,TRBJ2-7,-,TRBV19,CASSYGGPSYEQYF,TGTGCCAGTAGCTACGGGGGGCCCTCCTACGAGCAGTACTTC
once,TRBJ2-1,-,TRBV30,CAWSVPRAVEQRNNEQFF,TGTGCCTGGAGTGTACCGCGAGCAGTTGAACAACGTAACAATGAGCAGTTCTTC
once,TRBJ1-6,TRBD1,TRBV5-1,CASSLEEQGENSPLHF,TGCGCCAGCAGCTTGGAGGAACAGGGGGAGAATTCACCCCTCCACTTT
-,TRBJ1-4,-,TRBV27,CASSSQGWNEKLFF,TGTGCCAGCAGTTCCCAAGGCTGGAATGAAAAACTGTTTTTT
-,TRBJ2-7,-,TRBV7-9,CASSFVGSRYEQYF,TGTGCCAGCAGCTTCGTAGGGTCGAGGTACGAGCAGTACTTC
-,TRBJ1-1,-,TRBV6-5,CASRPDRKPNTEAFF,TGTGCCAGCAGGCCGGACAGAAAACCGAACACTGAAGCTTTCTTT
-,TRBJ1-2,TRBD1,TRBV6-5,CATGQGTYPNYGYTF,TGTGCCACCGGACAGGGGACCTACCCTAACTATGGCTACACCTTC
-,TRBJ2-3,TRBD1,TRBV5-5,CASSLWDRTDTQYF,TGTGCCAGCAGCTTGTGGGACAGGACAGATACGCAGTATTTT
-,TRBJ1-4,-,TRBV11-2,CASSPRGSATNEKLFF,TGTGCCAGCAGCCCCCGCGGCAGCGCAACTAATGAAAAACTGTTTTTT
-,TRBJ2-5,TRBD1,TRBV5-6,CASSAYRGSGTQYF,TGTGCCAGCAGCGCCTACAGGGGGAGTGGGACCCAGTACTTC
-,TRBJ1-6,-,TRBV30,CAWNPRQEPSPLHF,TGTGCCTGGAACCCTCGACAGGAACCGTCACCCCTCCACTTT